This T cell receptor beta chain is from a study of cytomegalovirus exposure and HLA in healthy donors. The study, taken as a whole, reports: Based on reports, TCR beta sequences accurately predicted HLA-A and HLA-B alleles for most subjects. Researchers catalogued about 150 TCR beta chains as cytomegalovirus-associated. The CMV antigen specificity of a few CMV-associated chains was confirmed through in vitro analysis. Excluded were some V segments that proved indistinguishable, including TRBV6-2 and TRBV6-3.

In regard to this clone: Its specificity is not known.

Primers included in the PCR were 60 Vbeta and 13 Jbeta primers. Libraries were prepared by immunoSEQ multiplex PCR; TCRdb keeps only in-frame clonotypes and omits some of them. The sample includes 120,000 to 150,000 clones, roughly four fifths of them seen just once. CDR3 size: 15 residues. Germline-derived CDR1 and CDR2 are LNHNV and YYDKDF (reference sequence). V lost 4 bases and J lost 0, with 9 bases in between. The chain joins TRBV15 to TRBJ1-4; weak D call: TRBD1 (5 bases). This clonotype originated in a woman aged 35 to 49 in good health and CMV-seronegative. Sequencing used PBMCs. CDR3 sequence: CATSTRQTTNEKLFF. The CDR3, as DNA: TGTGCCACCAGCACCCGACAGACAACTAATGAAAAACTGTTTTTT.